Sequencing of this T cell receptor (beta chain) was carried out in a study of blood T cell repertoires in COVID-19. Original data processing: Amplification from reference gene primers served as the basis for estimated nucleated cell counts. TCRdb's table, derived via immunoSEQ multiplex PCR, lists solely in-frame clones and lacks some. V, J and clone size reflect that table, while D and trimming were determined from the DNA. The table has around 280,000 clones, around 87% seen once; the top ten hold around 1.4%. The sample consisted of peripheral blood. The origin of this receptor is a man between 65 and 79 years old with acute or convalescent COVID-19.

The CDR3 spells CASSYSLAGGIYEQYF. The DNA of the CDR3 is TGTGCCAGCAGTTACAGTCTGGCGGGAGGGATCTACGAGCAGTACTTC. The J gene is TRBJ2-7, the V gene TRBV27, with 9 bases fitting TRBD2. This CDR3 contains 16 residues. The J segment lost 3 bases and the V segment lost 4 bases, leaving 10 bases of the junction unmatched. Germline V gives CDR1 MNHEY, CDR2 SMNVEV (reference sequence).